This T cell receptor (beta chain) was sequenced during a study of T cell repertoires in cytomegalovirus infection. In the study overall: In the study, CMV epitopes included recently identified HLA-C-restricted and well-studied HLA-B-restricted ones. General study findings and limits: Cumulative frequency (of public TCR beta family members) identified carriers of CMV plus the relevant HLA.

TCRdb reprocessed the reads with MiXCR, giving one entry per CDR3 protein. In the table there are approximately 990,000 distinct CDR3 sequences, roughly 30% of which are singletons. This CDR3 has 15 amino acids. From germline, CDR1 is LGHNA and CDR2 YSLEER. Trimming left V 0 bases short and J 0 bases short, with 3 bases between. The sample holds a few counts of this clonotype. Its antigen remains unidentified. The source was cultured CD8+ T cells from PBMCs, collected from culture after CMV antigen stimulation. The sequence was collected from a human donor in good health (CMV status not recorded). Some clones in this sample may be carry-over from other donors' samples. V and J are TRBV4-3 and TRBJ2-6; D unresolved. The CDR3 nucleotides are TGCGCCAGCAGCCAAGAGGTCTCTGGGGCCAACGTCCTGACTTTC. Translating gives CASSQEVSGANVLTF.